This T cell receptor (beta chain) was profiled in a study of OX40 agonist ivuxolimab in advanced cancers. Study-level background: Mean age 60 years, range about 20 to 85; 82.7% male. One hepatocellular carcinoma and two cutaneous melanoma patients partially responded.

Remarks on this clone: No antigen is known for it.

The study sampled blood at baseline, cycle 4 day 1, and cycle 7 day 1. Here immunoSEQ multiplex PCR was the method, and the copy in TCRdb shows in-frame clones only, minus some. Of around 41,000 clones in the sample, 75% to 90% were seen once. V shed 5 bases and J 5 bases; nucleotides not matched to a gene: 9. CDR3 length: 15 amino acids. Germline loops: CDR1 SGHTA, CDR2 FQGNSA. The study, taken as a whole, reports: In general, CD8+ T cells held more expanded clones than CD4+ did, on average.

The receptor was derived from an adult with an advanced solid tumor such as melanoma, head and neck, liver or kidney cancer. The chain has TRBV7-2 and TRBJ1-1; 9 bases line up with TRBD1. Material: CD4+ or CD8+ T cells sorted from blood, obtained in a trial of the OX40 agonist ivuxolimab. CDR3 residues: CASSPPGQGRTEAFF. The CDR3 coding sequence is TGTGCCAGCAGCCCCCCCGGACAGGGGAGAACTGAAGCTTTCTTT.